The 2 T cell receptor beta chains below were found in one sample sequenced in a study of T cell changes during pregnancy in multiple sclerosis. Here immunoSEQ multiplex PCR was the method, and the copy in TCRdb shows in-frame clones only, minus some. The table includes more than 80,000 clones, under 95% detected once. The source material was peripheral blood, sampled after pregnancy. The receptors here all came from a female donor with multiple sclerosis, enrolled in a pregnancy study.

The CDR3 reads CASSLRGATNEKLFF. The CDR3 DNA reads as TGTGCCAGCAGTTTAAGGGGTGCAACTAATGAAAAACTGTTTTTT. The gene calls are TRBV28 and TRBJ1-4; weak D call: TRBD1 (5 bases). V shed 2 bases and J shed 0 bases, with 7 bases lying between them. Germline V gene lookup returns CDR1 MDHEN and CDR2 SYDVKM. This CDR3 spans 15 amino acids.

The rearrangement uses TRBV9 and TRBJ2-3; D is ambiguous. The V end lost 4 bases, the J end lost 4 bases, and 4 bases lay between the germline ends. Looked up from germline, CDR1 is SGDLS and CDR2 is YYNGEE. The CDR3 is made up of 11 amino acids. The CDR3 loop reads CASSLSDTQYF. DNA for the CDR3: TGTGCCAGCAGCTTATCAGATACGCAGTATTTT.